Below, 25 T cell receptor beta chains from the same sample are listed, as sequenced in a study of blood T cell repertoires in COVID-19. Using immunoSEQ multiplex PCR, the repertoire was profiled, and TCRdb retains in-frame clones only, with some absent. Among more than 65,000 clones listed, around 88% were seen once. Sequenced material: peripheral blood. These receptors were collected from a man in his sixties with acute or convalescent COVID-19.

The chain combines TRBV6-1 with TRBJ1-2; 8 positions agree with TRBD1. After removal of 2 bases from V and 6 bases from J, the junction contained 5 bases not matched to a gene. Germline-derived CDR1 and CDR2 are MNHNS and SASEGT. The CDR3 runs 14 residues. Here the CDR3 DNA reads TGTGCCAGCAGTGAAACGACAGGGGTGAATGGCTACACCTTC. Amino acid sequence: CASSETTGVNGYTF.

The V gene is TRBV5-1, the J gene TRBJ2-5; TRBD2 is a possible D gene (6 bases). Germline V lookup: CDR1 SGHRS, CDR2 YFSETQ. The CDR3 is 17 amino acids. Trimming took 4 bases from V and 3 from J, leaving 22 bases between them. CDR3 in DNA: TGCGCCAGCAGCGGACGGGACTTTCGGCTTTTAGAAGAGACCCAGTACTTC. Protein product: CASSGRDFRLLEETQYF. Full variable domain (outside the CDR3, taken from reference TRBV5-1 and TRBJ2-5): KAGVTQTPRYLIKTRGQQVTLSCSPISGHRSVSWYQQTPGQGLQFLFEYFSETQRNKGNFPGRFSGRQFSNSRSEMNVSTLELGDSALYLCASSGRDFRLLEETQYFGPGTRLLVL.

The chain links TRBV5-4 to TRBJ1-6, with unresolved D. Germline CDR1 and CDR2: SGHNT and YYREEE (reference sequence). The CDR3 sequence is 15 residues long. The germline V and J ends were trimmed by 1 base and 5 bases, with 10 bases remaining between them. In nucleotides, the CDR3 is TGTGCCAGCAGCTTGAACAGTTACAATAATTCACCCCTCCACTTT. It specifies CASSLNSYNNSPLHF.

This rearrangement joins TRBV11-3 to TRBJ1-6; D possibly corresponds to TRBD1 (6 bases). The CDR3 has 13 residues. Trimming removed 5 bases at V and 8 bases at J, with 10 bases between. The germline V gene has CDR1 SGHNT and CDR2 YENEEA. The CDR3 is CASSRAGDSPLHF. The CDR3 DNA reads as TGTGCCAGCAGCCGAGCAGGGGATTCACCCCTCCACTTT.

This clone was seen only a few times. J is TRBJ2-3 and V is TRBV24-1; D call uncertain. Trimming removed 3 bases from V and 2 bases from J, with 14 bases in between. The germline gives CDR1 KGHDR, CDR2 SFDVKD. The CDR3 is 16 amino acids. CDR3 region: CATSDAKLGATDTQYF. DNA for the CDR3: TGTGCCACCAGTGATGCGAAGCTTGGAGCCACAGATACGCAGTATTTT.

V gene TRBV4-3 combines with J gene TRBJ1-1; weak D call: TRBD1 (6 bases). V was trimmed by 1 base and J by 10 bases, leaving 16 bases between them. Germline V gene data show CDR1 as LGHNA and CDR2 as YSLEER. The CDR3 is made up of 14 amino acids. CDR3 in DNA: TGCGCCAGCAGCCAAGGGACCGGGGGGCTGCGAGCTTTCTTT. This codes for CASSQGTGGLRAFF.

The rearrangement links TRBV2 to TRBJ2-1; TRBD1 agrees at 7 bases. J lost 5 bases, V lost 3 bases, and 10 bases had no gene match. From germline, CDR1 is SNHLY and CDR2 FYNNEI. The CDR3 runs 16 residues. CDR3 nucleotide sequence: TGTGCCAGCAGTGACCCGACAGGGAATATTCACAATGAGCAGTTCTTC. Translated: CASSDPTGNIHNEQFF.

This chain links TRBV12-3 or TRBV12-4 with TRBJ2-7, with TRBD1 as a possible D gene (5 bases). The CDR3 contains 12 residues. Trimming left V 5 bases short and J 2 bases short, with 7 bases between. The DNA of the CDR3 is TGTGCCAGCAGTACAGGACCCTACGAGCAGTACTTC. It yields the protein CASSTGPYEQYF.

The chain links TRBV19 to TRBJ2-5; TRBD2 agrees at 8 bases. Germline V gene data show CDR1 as LNHDA and CDR2 as SQIVND (reference sequence). J gave up 0 bases and V 3 bases, and 3 bases lay outside the gene matches. The CDR3 has 15 amino acids. The CDR3 here is CASSMPGGYQETQYF. The CDR3 nucleotides read TGTGCCAGTAGTATGCCGGGGGGGTACCAAGAGACCCAGTACTTC.

The chain carries TRBV30 and TRBJ1-2; 10 nucleotides line up with TRBD1. Germline values: CDR1 GTSNPN, CDR2 SVGIG (reference sequence). The length of the CDR3 is 16 residues. V trimming: 1 base; J trimming: 8 bases; junction bases outside the gene matches: 13. CDR3 DNA sequence: TGTGCCTGGAGTGACCTCACCACTGGGACAGGGGAAGGCTACACCTTC. Amino acids: CAWSDLTTGTGEGYTF.

The gene calls are TRBV27 and TRBJ2-7, with 8 bases identical to TRBD2. The ends lost 6 bases at V and 2 bases at J; junction bases unmatched: 3. CDR3 size: 13 residues. The germline V gene has CDR1 MNHEY and CDR2 SMNVEV (reference sequence). CDR3 coding DNA: TGTGCCAGCAGCCCCGGGGGGGCCTACGAGCAGTACTTC. Its protein is CASSPGGAYEQYF.

In DNA, the CDR3 is TGTGCCAGCAGCCAACTGGGACTAGCGGGGGGCCGCCCGTTCTTC. Its translation is CASSQLGLAGGRPFF. V usage is TRBV14 and J usage is TRBJ2-1; 15 bases agree with TRBD2. CDR1 and CDR2 from the germline V gene are SGHDN and FVKESK. The CDR3 contains 15 residues. The trim removed 2 bases at V and 15 bases at J, leaving 8 bases unmatched.

The count of this clone is one. The rearrangement joins TRBV4-2 to TRBJ1-1; D not certain. Germline V CDR1 and CDR2: LGHNA, YNFKEQ. CDR3 length equals 13 residues. Trimming removed 3 bases at V and 2 bases at J, with 7 bases between. CDR3 in amino acids: CASSQFSNTEAFF. In DNA form, the CDR3 reads TGTGCCAGCAGCCAGTTCTCCAACACTGAAGCTTTCTTT.

The V call is TRBV4-3, the J call TRBJ1-1; D is possibly TRBD1 (6 bases). The CDR3 length is 15 residues. Germline-derived CDR1 and CDR2 are LGHNA and YSLEER. V dropped 1 base and J dropped 1 base, with 10 bases sitting between them. Written as DNA, the CDR3 is TGCGCCAGCAGCCAAGTAGCAGGGGCGAACACTGAAGCTTTCTTT. This translates into CASSQVAGANTEAFF.

This clone has only one observation. The chain couples TRBV7-9 to TRBJ1-1, with D uncertain. This CDR3 has 12 residues. V gave up 5 bases and J gave up 2 bases, with 6 bases separating them. The germline V gene encodes CDR1 SEHNR and CDR2 FQNEAQ (reference sequence). CDR3 sequence reads: CASSLLNTEAFF. Written as DNA, the CDR3 is TGTGCCAGCAGCCTCCTTAACACTGAAGCTTTCTTT.

The chain couples TRBV1 to TRBJ2-3; the D call of TRBD2 is as the table states it, not checked on the DNA. TRBV1 is termed a pseudogene. The CDR3 loop spans 17 amino acids. The CDR3 region is CTSSPQLIAGSTDTQYF. CDR3 sequence (DNA): TGCACCAGCAGCCCCCAACTAATAGCGGGGAGCACAGATACGCAGTATTTT.

The chain has TRBV10-2 and TRBJ2-3; no definite D call. This CDR3 has 12 residues. V dropped 2 bases and J dropped 4 bases, with 4 bases sitting between them. Germline CDR1 and CDR2: WSHSY and SAAADI. CDR3 amino acids: CASSELADTQYF. The CDR3 DNA reads as TGCGCCAGCAGTGAGCTAGCAGATACGCAGTATTTT.

The V call is TRBV12-3 or TRBV12-4, the J call TRBJ1-4, with a tentative D call TRBD1 (6 bases). Trimming stripped 8 bases from V and 7 bases from J, with 14 bases between. The length of the CDR3 is 13 residues. The CDR3, as DNA: TGTGCCAGCGCGACCCCGGACAGTGAAAAACTGTTTTTT. It encodes CASATPDSEKLFF.

This clone was counted once. The V call is TRBV6-1, the J call TRBJ1-1; D possibly corresponds to TRBD1 (6 bases). CDR1 MNHNS and CDR2 SASEGT come from the germline V gene. With 2 bases removed from V and 4 bases from J, the gap between germline ends came to 14 bases. The CDR3 consists of 15 residues. This chain's CDR3 is CASSESGGRLTEAFF. The CDR3 DNA reads TGTGCCAGCAGTGAAAGCGGGGGGCGGCTCACTGAAGCTTTCTTT.

The gene calls are TRBV18 and TRBJ2-5; 7 bases align to TRBD1. The germline V gene has CDR1 KGHSH and CDR2 LQKENI. This CDR3 has 14 residues. Unmatched junction bases numbered 9, after V lost 4 bases and J lost 7 bases. This CDR3 reads CASSRDRAAGTQYF. The CDR3 DNA is TGTGCCAGCTCACGAGACAGGGCGGCGGGGACCCAGTACTTC. Using reference TRBV18 and TRBJ2-5 for the parts outside the CDR3, the full variable domain is NAGVMQNPRHLVRRRGQEARLRCSPMKGHSHVYWYRQLPEEGLKFMVYLQKENIIDESGMPKERFSAEFPKEGPSILRIQQVVRGDSAAYFCASSRDRAAGTQYFGPGTRLLVL.

V usage is TRBV7-9 and J usage is TRBJ2-7; 8 bases are shared with TRBD1. V was pared by 8 bases and J by 4 bases, with 10 bases of the junction left unmatched. CDR3 length: 14 residues. CDR1 SEHNR and CDR2 FQNEAQ come from the germline V gene (reference sequence). CDR3 loop: CASSQGAFEYEQYF. In DNA form, the CDR3 reads TGTGCCAGCTCTCAGGGGGCATTTGAATACGAGCAGTACTTC.

The DNA of the CDR3 is TGTGCCAGCAGCTTAGGGGTAGCGGGGGGGCCGTGGGACGAGCAGTACTTC. Amino acid sequence: CASSLGVAGGPWDEQYF. The rearrangement joins TRBV11-2 to TRBJ2-7; 11 bases agree with TRBD2. Germline V gene sequence: CDR1 SGHAT, CDR2 FQNNGV. The length of the CDR3 is 17 residues. V lost 1 base, J lost 5 bases, and 10 bases stayed unmatched.

A remark on this clone: At the DNA level, this CDR3 is encoded by other sequences in the same sample as well. J is TRBJ1-5 and V is TRBV7-2, with TRBD1 matching over 9 bases. Trimming took 6 bases from V and 7 from J; bases not matched to a gene: 4. CDR1 is SGHTA and CDR2 is FQGNSA in the germline V gene. The CDR3 extends over 13 amino acids. CDR3 nucleotides: TGTGCCAGCAGTCGACAGGGGGACCAGCCCCAGCATTTT. This encodes CASSRQGDQPQHF.

J is TRBJ2-1 and V is TRBV27, with TRBD2 identical over 14 bases. After removal of 5 bases from V and 7 bases from J, the junction contained 13 bases not matched to a gene. CDR1 is MNHEY, CDR2 SMNVEV, per germline (reference sequence). CDR3 length equals 18 residues. The CDR3: CASSPVGTSGGLWNEQFF. CDR3 in DNA: TGTGCCAGCAGTCCTGTCGGGACTAGCGGGGGCCTATGGAATGAGCAGTTCTTC.

This rearrangement joins TRBV19 to TRBJ1-1; 7 bases match TRBD1. CDR1 and CDR2 (germline): LNHDA, SQIVND (reference sequence). This CDR3 region has 15 residues. J was trimmed by 1 base and V by 6 bases; bases with no gene match: 8. CDR3 loop: CASRRETGKNTEAFF. Written as DNA, the CDR3 is TGTGCCAGTAGACGTGAGACAGGGAAGAACACTGAAGCTTTCTTT.